These 2 T cell receptor beta chains share one sample of origin, sequenced in a study of identical twins. TCRdb re-analysed the 5' RACE reads in MiXCR, keeping a single row per CDR3 protein. The sample contains 400,000 to 600,000 distinct CDR3 sequences, approximately 20% of which appear only once. The data were also submitted as part of a second study, on yellow fever vaccine responses in identical twins.

Sequenced: CD4+ T cells sorted from blood. The receptors were sampled from a woman aged 18-30 years in good health.

The CDR3 DNA is TGCAGTGCTAGAGGTGGGGATTCACCCCTCCACTTT. Residues: CSARGGDSPLHF. The chain employs TRBV20-1 and TRBJ1-6, with D unresolved. The V end lost 1 base, the J end lost 8 bases, and 6 bases lay between the germline ends. This CDR3 comprises 12 residues. Germline CDR1 reads DFQATT; CDR2 reads SNEGSKA (reference sequence).

This clonotype was seen a handful of times. The chain couples TRBV14 to TRBJ2-1; D remains ambiguous. Trimming pared 0 bases from V and 6 bases from J, leaving 15 bases between. The length of the CDR3 is 16 residues. CDR1 and CDR2 from the germline V gene are SGHDN and FVKESK. The CDR3 DNA reads TGTGCCAGCAGCCAAGATACGTCCCCCTGGTTCAATGAGCAGTTCTTC. Its translation is CASSQDTSPWFNEQFF.